Sequencing of this T cell receptor (beta chain) was carried out in a study of T cell changes during pregnancy in multiple sclerosis. Trimming took 4 bases from V and 2 from J; bases not matched to a gene: 14. The CDR3 sequence is 18 residues long. CDR1 SGDLS and CDR2 YYNGEE come from the germline V gene. Measured with immunoSEQ multiplex PCR; TCRdb has only the in-frame clones, and not every one. Of 90,000 to 100,000 clones in the sample, approximately 92% were seen once. The chain has TRBV9 and TRBJ2-7; 11 nucleotides align to TRBD2. The source of this sequence is a female donor with multiple sclerosis, enrolled in a pregnancy study. The sequenced sample was peripheral blood, obtained in the first trimester of pregnancy. The CDR3 DNA reads TGTGCCAGCAGCAACGGACTAGCGGGTGCCTCCATTACCTACGAGCAGTACTTC. Translated, it gives CASSNGLAGASITYEQYF.